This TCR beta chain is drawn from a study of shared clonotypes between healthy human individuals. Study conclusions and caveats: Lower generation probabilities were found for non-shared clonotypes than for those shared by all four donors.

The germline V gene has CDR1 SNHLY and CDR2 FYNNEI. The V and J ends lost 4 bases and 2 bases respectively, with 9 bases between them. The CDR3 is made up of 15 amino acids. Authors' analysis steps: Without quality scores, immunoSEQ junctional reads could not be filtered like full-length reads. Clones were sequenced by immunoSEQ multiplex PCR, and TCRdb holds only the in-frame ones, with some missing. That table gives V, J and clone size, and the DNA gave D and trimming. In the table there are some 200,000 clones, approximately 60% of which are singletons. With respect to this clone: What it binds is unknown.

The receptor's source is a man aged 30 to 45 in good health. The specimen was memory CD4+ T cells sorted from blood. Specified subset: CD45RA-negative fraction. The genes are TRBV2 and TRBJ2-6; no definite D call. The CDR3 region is CASSGDGAGANVLTF. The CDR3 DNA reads TGTGCCAGCAGTGGCGACGGAGCTGGGGCCAACGTCCTGACTTTC.